The rows below give T cell receptor beta chains drawn from one sample of a study of molecular identifiers for immune sequencing clone quantification. TCRdb independently ran MiXCR on the PCR reads; one entry per CDR3 protein. Counted here are approximately 670,000 distinct CDR3 sequences, 20% occurring once; the ten biggest clones make up roughly 0.83%. Sequenced input: naive CD8+ T cells from blood, with Jurkat cell RNA spiked in. All receptors come from a human donor in good health. Some libraries in this study had Jurkat cell RNA spiked in. CDR3s include the opening cysteine and the closing phenylalanine or tryptophan. The order of the fields is CDR3 protein, CDR3 DNA, V gene, J gene, clone size, D gene. A D gene is named only where the DNA matches it firmly. Clone size is shown for a subset of rows, as once, few, many or a class of expanded clone.

cdr3_aa: CASSFTSGPLPETQYF; cdr3_nt: TGTGCCAGCAGTTTCACTAGCGGACCCCTTCCGGAGACCCAGTACTTC; v_call: TRBV7-9; j_call: TRBJ2-5; clone_size: few; d_call: TRBD2
cdr3_aa: CASSQDLQGRAEAFF; cdr3_nt: TGCGCCAGCAGCCAAGATCTTCAGGGTAGGGCTGAAGCTTTCTTT; v_call: TRBV4-1; j_call: TRBJ1-1; clone_size: NA; d_call: NA
cdr3_aa: CASSLEINSYNEQFF; cdr3_nt: TGTGCCAGCAGTTTGGAAATTAACTCCTACAATGAGCAGTTCTTC; v_call: TRBV27; j_call: TRBJ2-1; clone_size: NA; d_call: NA
cdr3_aa: CSARIIPVSNRPQHF; cdr3_nt: TGCAGCGCTAGGATTATCCCAGTTAGCAATCGGCCCCAGCATTTT; v_call: TRBV20-1; j_call: TRBJ1-5; clone_size: NA; d_call: NA
cdr3_aa: CASSPERTTYNEQFF; cdr3_nt: TGTGCCAGCAGCCCCGAGCGGACGACCTACAATGAGCAGTTCTTC; v_call: TRBV7-6; j_call: TRBJ2-1; clone_size: NA; d_call: NA
cdr3_aa: CASSLEGGTLSGNTIYF; cdr3_nt: TGTGCCAGCAGCTTAGAGGGGGGTACCCTCTCTGGAAACACCATATATTTT; v_call: TRBV7-2; j_call: TRBJ1-3; clone_size: NA; d_call: NA
cdr3_aa: CASSHRDRGAYEQYF; cdr3_nt: TGTGCCAGCAGCCACCGGGACAGGGGAGCCTACGAGCAGTACTTC; v_call: TRBV7-9; j_call: TRBJ2-7; clone_size: few; d_call: TRBD1
cdr3_aa: CASIEEGGTDTQYF; cdr3_nt: TGTGCCAGCATAGAAGAGGGGGGGACAGATACGCAGTATTTT; v_call: TRBV7-9; j_call: TRBJ2-3; clone_size: many; d_call: NA
cdr3_aa: CASSIGGVSSYNEQFF; cdr3_nt: TGTGCCAGTAGTATAGGAGGTGTGAGCTCCTACAATGAGCAGTTCTTC; v_call: TRBV19; j_call: TRBJ2-1; clone_size: few; d_call: NA
cdr3_aa: CATSDRYNEQFF; cdr3_nt: TGTGCCACCAGTGACCGGTACAATGAGCAGTTCTTC; v_call: TRBV24-1; j_call: TRBJ2-1; clone_size: many; d_call: NA
cdr3_aa: CASSQDWTGTETQYF; cdr3_nt: TGCGCCAGCAGCCAAGATTGGACAGGGACAGAGACCCAGTACTTC; v_call: TRBV4-1; j_call: TRBJ2-5; clone_size: many; d_call: TRBD1
cdr3_aa: CASSQDIRGTEAFF; cdr3_nt: TGTGCCAGCAGCCAAGACATTCGGGGAACTGAAGCTTTCTTT; v_call: TRBV14; j_call: TRBJ1-1; clone_size: many; d_call: NA
cdr3_aa: CASRGGQLYNEQFF; cdr3_nt: TGTGCCAGCAGAGGTGGACAACTCTACAATGAGCAGTTCTTC; v_call: TRBV7-9; j_call: TRBJ2-1; clone_size: few; d_call: NA
cdr3_aa: CASSLNAGPVSYEQYF; cdr3_nt: TGTGCCAGCAGCTTAAACGCGGGGCCGGTCTCCTACGAGCAGTACTTC; v_call: TRBV11-2; j_call: TRBJ2-7; clone_size: many; d_call: NA
cdr3_aa: CSARDDELFSYEQYF; cdr3_nt: TGCAGTGCTAGAGATGACGAACTTTTCTCCTACGAGCAGTACTTC; v_call: TRBV20-1; j_call: TRBJ2-7; clone_size: NA; d_call: NA
cdr3_aa: CASSLDLDSYEQYF; cdr3_nt: TGCGCCAGCAGCCTTGATCTCGACAGCTACGAGCAGTACTTC; v_call: TRBV5-1; j_call: TRBJ2-7; clone_size: NA; d_call: NA
cdr3_aa: CASSQVDGELFF; cdr3_nt: TGCGCCAGCAGCCAAGTGGACGGGGAGCTGTTTTTT; v_call: TRBV4-3; j_call: TRBJ2-2; clone_size: many; d_call: NA
cdr3_aa: CASSRDRGPFGEKLFF; cdr3_nt: TGCGCCAGCAGCCGGGACAGGGGCCCGTTCGGTGAAAAACTGTTTTTT; v_call: TRBV4-3; j_call: TRBJ1-4; clone_size: NA; d_call: TRBD1
cdr3_aa: CASSQEWGLETQYF; cdr3_nt: TGCGCCAGCAGCCAAGAGTGGGGGCTCGAGACCCAGTACTTC; v_call: TRBV4-3; j_call: TRBJ2-5; clone_size: many; d_call: NA
cdr3_aa: CASSYQASGNGYTDTQYF; cdr3_nt: TGTGCCAGCAGTTACCAGGCTAGCGGGAATGGATACACAGATACGCAGTATTTT; v_call: TRBV6-2/TRBV6-3; j_call: TRBJ2-3; clone_size: NA; d_call: TRBD2
cdr3_aa: CASRLSGTDAYNEQFF; cdr3_nt: TGTGCCAGCAGATTATCCGGGACGGATGCCTACAATGAGCAGTTCTTC; v_call: TRBV5-8; j_call: TRBJ2-1; clone_size: few; d_call: NA
cdr3_aa: CASSLDPGGSTGELFF; cdr3_nt: TGTGCCAGCAGCTTAGATCCGGGGGGGTCCACCGGGGAGCTGTTTTTT; v_call: TRBV11-2; j_call: TRBJ2-2; clone_size: few; d_call: TRBD2
cdr3_aa: CASSPTGGLYSGNTIYF; cdr3_nt: TGTGCCAGCAGTCCAACAGGGGGCTTGTACTCTGGAAACACCATATATTTT; v_call: TRBV25-1; j_call: TRBJ1-3; clone_size: many; d_call: TRBD1
cdr3_aa: CTSSQERQGAYEQYF; cdr3_nt: TGCACCAGCAGCCAAGAAAGACAGGGGGCATACGAGCAGTACTTC; v_call: TRBV4-3; j_call: TRBJ2-7; clone_size: NA; d_call: TRBD1
cdr3_aa: CASSLMSGVSGELFF; cdr3_nt: TGTGCCAGCAGCTTAATGTCAGGGGTCAGCGGGGAGCTGTTTTTT; v_call: TRBV7-9; j_call: TRBJ2-2; clone_size: many; d_call: NA
cdr3_aa: CATSGQQETQYF; cdr3_nt: TGTGCCACGTCGGGACAGCAAGAGACCCAGTACTTC; v_call: TRBV10-3; j_call: TRBJ2-5; clone_size: many; d_call: TRBD1
cdr3_aa: CASGYDLRVTIYF; cdr3_nt: TGTGCCAGCGGTTACGACCTGAGGGTCACCATATATTTT; v_call: TRBV6-5; j_call: TRBJ1-3; clone_size: NA; d_call: NA
cdr3_aa: CASSPTGDTNNEQFF; cdr3_nt: TGTGCCAGCAGCCCCACGGGGGACACCAACAATGAGCAGTTCTTC; v_call: TRBV7-6; j_call: TRBJ2-1; clone_size: NA; d_call: NA
cdr3_aa: CASSQDRWEVSAEAFF; cdr3_nt: TGCGCCAGCAGCCAAGATCGATGGGAGGTGAGCGCTGAAGCTTTCTTT; v_call: TRBV4-1; j_call: TRBJ1-1; clone_size: many; d_call: NA
cdr3_aa: CASKGGNSYEQYF; cdr3_nt: TGTGCCAGTAAGGGTGGAAACTCCTACGAGCAGTACTTC; v_call: TRBV19; j_call: TRBJ2-7; clone_size: many; d_call: NA
cdr3_aa: CASSLSSYRADSGANVLTF; cdr3_nt: TGTGCCAGCAGCTTATCAAGCTACAGGGCCGACTCTGGGGCCAACGTCCTGACTTTC; v_call: TRBV11-2; j_call: TRBJ2-6; clone_size: many; d_call: NA
cdr3_aa: CASSPGVGYGYTF; cdr3_nt: TGTGCCAGCAGCCCTGGGGTTGGCTATGGCTACACCTTC; v_call: TRBV7-2; j_call: TRBJ1-2; clone_size: few; d_call: NA
cdr3_aa: CASSLGLAGHNEQFF; cdr3_nt: TGTGCCAGCAGTTTAGGACTAGCGGGTCACAATGAGCAGTTCTTC; v_call: TRBV12-3/TRBV12-4; j_call: TRBJ2-1; clone_size: NA; d_call: TRBD2
cdr3_aa: CASSPTPLTSGSSYEQYF; cdr3_nt: TGTGCCAGCAGTCCAACCCCGCTGACTAGCGGGAGCTCCTACGAGCAGTACTTC; v_call: TRBV12-3/TRBV12-4; j_call: TRBJ2-7; clone_size: NA; d_call: TRBD2
cdr3_aa: CVSQKTGGSYEQFF; cdr3_nt: TGTGTCAGCCAGAAGACAGGGGGGAGCTATGAGCAGTTCTTC; v_call: TRBV11-1; j_call: TRBJ2-1; clone_size: NA; d_call: TRBD1
cdr3_aa: CASSIGGFVYEQYF; cdr3_nt: TGTGCCAGTAGTATTGGAGGATTTGTATACGAGCAGTACTTC; v_call: TRBV19; j_call: TRBJ2-7; clone_size: NA; d_call: NA
cdr3_aa: CSASGRGSLAVLVQETQYF; cdr3_nt: TGCAGTGCTAGTGGCCGGGGGTCACTAGCGGTTTTGGTACAAGAGACCCAGTACTTC; v_call: TRBV20-1; j_call: TRBJ2-5; clone_size: NA; d_call: TRBD2
cdr3_aa: CASSFSSGYNEQFF; cdr3_nt: TGTGCCAGCAGTTTCTCTAGCGGGTACAATGAGCAGTTCTTC; v_call: TRBV27; j_call: TRBJ2-1; clone_size: many; d_call: TRBD2
cdr3_aa: CASSLARAGVGSPLHF; cdr3_nt: TGTGCCAGCAGCTTAGCGCGGGCCGGGGTGGGTTCACCCCTCCACTTT; v_call: TRBV7-9; j_call: TRBJ1-6; clone_size: NA; d_call: NA
cdr3_aa: CASSQGSGSGEQYF; cdr3_nt: TGCGCCAGCAGCCAAGGTTCAGGGAGTGGAGAGCAGTACTTC; v_call: TRBV4-3; j_call: TRBJ2-7; clone_size: many; d_call: NA
cdr3_aa: CASSEWSGQVSYGYTF; cdr3_nt: TGTGCCAGCAGTGAGTGGTCGGGACAGGTGTCCTATGGCTACACCTTC; v_call: TRBV6-5; j_call: TRBJ1-2; clone_size: NA; d_call: TRBD1
cdr3_aa: CASSQEPWTTNEKPFF; cdr3_nt: TGTGCCAGCAGCCAAGAACCCTGGACTACTAATGAAAAACCGTTTTTT; v_call: TRBV3-1; j_call: TRBJ1-4; clone_size: NA; d_call: NA
cdr3_aa: CASSDRGSEAFF; cdr3_nt: TGTGCCAGCAGTGACAGGGGCTCTGAAGCTTTCTTT; v_call: TRBV7-9; j_call: TRBJ1-1; clone_size: many; d_call: TRBD1
cdr3_aa: CASSLMASGQETQYF; cdr3_nt: TGTGCCAGCAGCCTCATGGCTAGCGGACAAGAGACCCAGTACTTC; v_call: TRBV7-2; j_call: TRBJ2-5; clone_size: NA; d_call: TRBD2
cdr3_aa: CASSLSLGQNTEAFF; cdr3_nt: TGTGCCAGCAGCTTATCACTAGGGCAGAACACTGAAGCTTTCTTT; v_call: TRBV11-2; j_call: TRBJ1-1; clone_size: many; d_call: NA
cdr3_aa: CASSQVRGRSGYTF; cdr3_nt: TGCGCCAGCAGCCAAGTCCGAGGGCGTTCTGGCTACACCTTC; v_call: TRBV4-3; j_call: TRBJ1-2; clone_size: many; d_call: NA
cdr3_aa: CASSFGTSGLNTQYF; cdr3_nt: TGTGCCAGCAGCTTCGGGACTAGCGGTTTAAATACGCAGTATTTT; v_call: TRBV5-4; j_call: TRBJ2-3; clone_size: many; d_call: TRBD2
cdr3_aa: CASSPSGGQEQFF; cdr3_nt: TGTGCCAGCAGCCCCTCCGGCGGGCAGGAGCAGTTCTTC; v_call: TRBV7-2; j_call: TRBJ2-1; clone_size: many; d_call: NA
cdr3_aa: CASSYGQNQPQHF; cdr3_nt: TGTGCCAGCAGTTACGGCCAAAATCAGCCCCAGCATTTT; v_call: TRBV6-2/TRBV6-3; j_call: TRBJ1-5; clone_size: many; d_call: NA
cdr3_aa: CASSVAGGETQYF; cdr3_nt: TGCGCCAGCAGTGTGGCGGGGGGAGAGACCCAGTACTTC; v_call: TRBV10-1; j_call: TRBJ2-5; clone_size: NA; d_call: TRBD2
cdr3_aa: CASSETVNTEAFF; cdr3_nt: TGTGCCAGTAGTGAGACCGTGAACACTGAAGCTTTCTTT; v_call: TRBV2; j_call: TRBJ1-1; clone_size: many; d_call: NA